This T cell receptor beta chain was identified during a study of CD8 T cells in Susac syndrome. Whole-study results and caveats: Only a relatively small number of individuals were included in the TCR sequencing and HLA analysis.

V dropped 4 bases and J dropped 0 bases, with 10 bases sitting between them. The CDR3 has 15 residues. Germline V lookup: CDR1 LNHNV, CDR2 YYDKDF (reference sequence). The authors carried out high-throughput sequencing of TCR beta. They applied it to CD8+ and CD4+ T cells obtained from blood. While serving as controls, healthy donors were matched for age and sex. About this clonotype: Its antigen is unidentified.

Random hexamers primed reverse transcription of about 0.45 to 1 ug RNA. An immunoSEQ multiplex PCR generated amplified TCR beta CDR3 products spanning 54 Vbeta and 13 Jbeta. Via MiXCR, TCRdb re-called the immunoSEQ multiplex PCR reads, giving one row per CDR3 protein. The table includes roughly 180,000 distinct CDR3 sequences, about 93% detected once. The chain couples TRBV15 to TRBJ1-5, with unresolved D. The sequence derives from a human donor in good health. Sequenced sample: CD4+ T cells from PBMCs. This CDR3 reads CATSKAPYSNQPQHF. The CDR3 DNA sequence: TGTGCCACCAGCAAAGCACCGTATAGCAATCAGCCCCAGCATTTT. The full variable domain, in which reference TRBV15 and TRBJ1-5 provide the parts outside the CDR3, is DAMVIQNPRYQVTQFGKPVTLSCSQTLNHNVMYWYQQKSSQAPKLLFHYYDKDFNNEADTPDNFQSRRPNTSFCFLDIRSPGLGDTAMYLCATSKAPYSNQPQHFGDGTRLSIL.